Presented here are 27 T cell receptor beta chains from one specimen sequenced in a study of neoadjuvant anti-PD-1 for oral cavity cancer. The data were produced by immunoSEQ multiplex PCR, yet TCRdb's version contains in-frame clones alone and is incomplete. This sample yields 60,000 to 80,000 clones, of which roughly three quarters are seen a single time; approximately 2.4% belongs to the top ten. The specimen comprised PBMCs, sampled before nivolumab (anti-PD-1) treatment. The origin of the receptors is a person between 40 and 79 years old with oral cavity squamous cell carcinoma.

This clone has a single count. The CDR3 DNA sequence: TGTGCCAGCAGCTCTCAAGGGGACAGGGCACTGTTTTTT. This sequence encodes CASSSQGDRALFF. This rearrangement joins TRBV9 to TRBJ1-4; 9 nucleotides match TRBD1. The CDR3 length is 13 residues. Germline CDR1 is SGDLS and CDR2 is YYNGEE. The junction had 8 bases not matched to a gene; V was cut back by 4 bases and J by 13 bases. The whole variable domain, filled in from reference TRBV9 and TRBJ1-4, reads DSGVTQTPKHLITATGQRVTLRCSPRSGDLSVYWYQQSLDQGLQFLIQYYNGEERAKGNILERFSAQQFPDLHSELNLSSLELGDSALYFCASSSQGDRALFFGSGTQLSVL.

V usage is TRBV28 and J usage is TRBJ1-1, with 9 bases identical to TRBD1. V was clipped by 6 bases and J by 7 bases; unmatched bases: 6. The CDR3 has 13 residues. Germline-derived CDR1 and CDR2 are MDHEN and SYDVKM. In nucleotides, the CDR3 is TGTGCCAGCAGGAAACAGGGGGCTGGTGAAGCTTTCTTT. Its translation is CASRKQGAGEAFF.

CDR3 DNA sequence: TGCGCCAGCAGCCTGAGCTCCTACGAGCAGTACTTC. Translating it yields CASSLSSYEQYF. The chain joins TRBV5-1 to TRBJ2-7; D is undetermined. Per germline, CDR1 SGHRS and CDR2 YFSETQ. The CDR3 length is 12 residues. Trimming stripped 4 bases from V and 0 bases from J, with 5 bases between. Variable domain in full (rest from reference TRBV5-1 and TRBJ2-7): KAGVTQTPRYLIKTRGQQVTLSCSPISGHRSVSWYQQTPGQGLQFLFEYFSETQRNKGNFPGRFSGRQFSNSRSEMNVSTLELGDSALYLCASSLSSYEQYFGPGTRLTVT.

The V gene is TRBV6-4, the J gene TRBJ2-6; no clear D gene. Germline loops: CDR1 MRHNA, CDR2 SNTAGT. V was trimmed by 2 bases and J by 11 bases, leaving 16 bases between them. This CDR3 region has 15 residues. The chain's CDR3 is CASSDTDRSPYVLTF. As DNA, the CDR3 is TGTGCCAGCAGTGACACGGACCGCTCCCCCTACGTCCTGACTTTC.

This clone was seen only a few times. This rearrangement joins TRBV6-1 to TRBJ2-2; TRBD2 matches 8 bases. Germline CDR1 is MNHNS and CDR2 is SASEGT. The CDR3 loop spans 14 amino acids. J lost 3 bases, V lost 7 bases, and 4 bases had no gene match. CDR3: CASKAGGYTGELFF. The CDR3 DNA is TGTGCCAGCAAGGCGGGGGGTTACACCGGGGAGCTGTTTTTT.

This chain joins TRBV15 and TRBJ2-5; D is unclear. The CDR3 sequence is 13 residues long. V was trimmed by 0 bases and J by 5 bases, leaving 7 bases between them. Germline values: CDR1 LNHNV, CDR2 YYDKDF (reference sequence). In DNA, the CDR3 is TGTGCCACCAGCAGAGATCGGTTGGAGACCCAGTACTTC. This translates into CATSRDRLETQYF.

This clone came up once. The chain has TRBV7-3 and TRBJ1-1; possibly TRBD1 for D (5 bases). The CDR3 is made up of 15 amino acids. Germline CDR1 and CDR2: SGHTA and FQGTGA. The V end was cut by 6 bases, the J end by 2 bases, with 16 bases between. CDR3: CASRSPGRRNTEAFF. CDR3 nucleotide sequence: TGTGCCAGCAGGTCTCCGGGACGGAGAAACACTGAAGCTTTCTTT.

This chain connects TRBV6-1 to TRBJ2-1; 8 bases agree with TRBD1. Germline V gene sequence: CDR1 MNHNS, CDR2 SASEGT. The junction had 7 bases not matched to a gene; V was cut back by 7 bases and J by 8 bases. The CDR3 length is 13 residues. CDR3 region: CASIDRGWYEQFF. CDR3 nucleotides: TGTGCCAGCATTGACAGGGGATGGTATGAGCAGTTCTTC.

This clone was counted between two and nine times. V is TRBV6-4 and J is TRBJ2-2, with D maybe TRBD1 (5 bases). In germline, CDR1 is MRHNA, CDR2 SNTAGT. V lost 4 bases and J lost 3, with 6 bases in between. This CDR3 has 13 residues. The CDR3 coding sequence is TGTGCCAGCAGTGGACAGCACACCGGGGAGCTGTTTTTT. It encodes CASSGQHTGELFF.

The chain uses TRBV7-2 and TRBJ1-2, with a weak D call TRBD1 (5 bases). Germline V gives CDR1 SGHTA, CDR2 FQGNSA. Trimming cost V 1 base and J 4 bases, with 10 bases left between them. The CDR3 is 14 residues long. In nucleotides, the CDR3 is TGTGCCAGCAGCTTAGGGAGTCAGGGCTATGGCTACACCTTC. It translates to CASSLGSQGYGYTF. Drawing the rest from reference TRBV7-2 and TRBJ1-2, the complete variable domain is GAGVSQSPSNKVTEKGKDVELRCDPISGHTALYWYRQSLGQGLEFLIYFQGNSAPDKSGLPSDRFSAERTGGSVSTLTIQRTQQEDSAVYLCASSLGSQGYGYTFGSGTRLTVV.

The rearrangement joins TRBV5-1 to TRBJ2-6; 7 positions agree with TRBD2. CDR1 and CDR2 from the germline V gene are SGHRS and YFSETQ. V lost 2 bases, J lost 1 base, and 3 bases stayed unmatched. The CDR3 is made up of 16 amino acids. The CDR3 sequence: CASSLEAGSGANVLTF. In DNA, the CDR3 is TGCGCCAGCAGCTTAGAAGCGGGGTCTGGGGCCAACGTCCTGACTTTC.

This clone occurred once. One junction end does not reproduce the germline sequence, and a read error may be involved. The J gene is TRBJ1-2, the V gene TRBV9, with unresolved D. The CDR3 runs to 13 residues. Germline CDR1 and CDR2: SGDLS and YYNGEE. The CDR3 sequence is CASSVEANYGYTF. The CDR3 coding sequence is TGTGCCAGTAGCGTAGAGGCTAACTATGGCTACACCTTC.

The chain carries TRBV19 and TRBJ2-3; no firm D call. The V gene lost 3 bases and the J gene lost 2 bases, with 6 bases spanning the gap. This CDR3 has 13 amino acids. Germline V gives CDR1 LNHDA, CDR2 SQIVND (reference sequence). In DNA form, the CDR3 reads TGTGCCAGTAGTATGGGGTTCACAGATACGCAGTATTTT. It translates to CASSMGFTDTQYF. Full variable domain (rest looked up from reference TRBV19 and TRBJ2-3): DGGITQSPKYLFRKEGQNVTLSCEQNLNHDAMYWYRQDPGQGLRLIYYSQIVNDFQKGDIAEGYSVSREKKESFPLTVTSAQKNPTAFYLCASSMGFTDTQYFGPGTRLTVL.

The rearrangement joins TRBV27 to TRBJ2-2; TRBD1 might be the D (6 bases). V lost 5 bases and J 7 bases, leaving 17 bases between the germline ends. The CDR3 sequence is 15 residues long. Germline CDR1 MNHEY, CDR2 SMNVEV (reference sequence). The CDR3 bases are TGTGCCAGCAGTCTTTTTCGACAGGTTGTCGGGGAGCTGTTTTTT. This codes for CASSLFRQVVGELFF.

This clone was detected only a few times. V and J are TRBV7-2 and TRBJ1-1; D is perhaps TRBD1 (5 bases). Trimming removed 2 bases from V and 4 bases from J, with 17 bases in between. Germline V gene data show CDR1 as SGHTA and CDR2 as FQGNSA. The length of the CDR3 is 16 residues. The CDR3 sequence: CASSLKRAGLGTEAFF. Written as DNA, the CDR3 is TGTGCCAGCAGCTTAAAAAGGGCAGGGCTCGGCACTGAAGCTTTCTTT.

The J gene is TRBJ1-2, the V gene TRBV5-1, with TRBD1 as a possible D gene (5 bases). Germline V gene lookup returns CDR1 SGHRS and CDR2 YFSETQ. The CDR3 extends over 15 amino acids. V lost 0 bases and J 0 bases, leaving 9 bases between the germline ends. CDR3 sequence: CASSLDGTANYGYTF. As DNA, the CDR3 is TGCGCCAGCAGCTTGGATGGGACGGCTAACTATGGCTACACCTTC.

This rearrangement joins TRBV5-4 to TRBJ2-3; 14 positions agree with TRBD2. This CDR3 region has 17 residues. In germline, CDR1 is SGHNT, CDR2 YYREEE (reference sequence). V lost 4 bases to trimming and J lost 2 bases; unmatched junction nucleotides: 6. CDR3 DNA sequence: TGTGCCAGCAGCAAGGGACTAGCGGGGGCATCCACAGATACGCAGTATTTT. Translated: CASSKGLAGASTDTQYF.

The CDR3 spells CASQDFGQGSHEQYF. In nucleotides, the CDR3 is TGTGCCAGCCAGGATTTCGGACAGGGGTCCCACGAGCAGTACTTC. The chain couples TRBV2 to TRBJ2-7, with 9 bases matching TRBD1. Germline V gives CDR1 SNHLY, CDR2 FYNNEI. The CDR3 consists of 15 residues. The ends lost 8 bases at V and 5 bases at J; junction bases unmatched: 13.

V usage is TRBV7-6 and J usage is TRBJ2-7; 10 bases line up with TRBD1. Germline CDR1 is SGHVS and CDR2 is FNYEAQ. V was clipped by 1 base and J by 4 bases; unmatched bases: 13. The CDR3 spans 18 residues. The CDR3 DNA reads TGTGCCAGCAGCTTAGAGGCAGGTGGGGGGACAGGGGCGTACGAGCAGTACTTC. Translated, it gives CASSLEAGGGTGAYEQYF.

The chain has TRBV6-1 and TRBJ2-4; D remains unclear. CDR1 MNHNS and CDR2 SASEGT come from the germline V gene. CDR3 length: 15 residues. The V end was cut by 4 bases, the J end by 3 bases, with 13 bases between. CDR3 DNA: TGTGCCAGCAGTGTTCGGGTTATAGGCAAAAACATTCAGTACTTC. Encoded protein: CASSVRVIGKNIQYF.

This sequence joins TRBV7-9 and TRBJ1-2; 11 bases line up with TRBD1. V was clipped by 5 bases and J by 8 bases; unmatched bases: 7. Germline V gene data show CDR1 as SEHNR and CDR2 as FQNEAQ (reference sequence). The CDR3 runs to 14 residues. The CDR3 here is CASSPGTGGDGYTF. CDR3 coding DNA: TGTGCCAGCAGCCCCGGGACAGGGGGTGACGGCTACACCTTC.

This clone was found many times. The chain carries TRBV10-2 and TRBJ1-1; D is unclear. There are 15 residues in the CDR3. The ends were cut back, 10 bases at V and 1 base at J, with 19 bases in the middle. Germline values: CDR1 WSHSY, CDR2 SAAADI. The CDR3 region has the DNA TGCGCCACCGCGGCGCTACCGGGCCAGAACACTGAAGCTTTCTTT. Protein sequence: CATAALPGQNTEAFF.

Notes on this clone: Germline and junction disagree at one end, which may indicate a read error. The CDR3 DNA is TGTGCCAGCAGTTTACTGTATTTCGCGGACAGCCGGCCGAACACTGCAGCTTTCTTT. Translating gives CASSLLYFADSRPNTAAFF. This sequence joins TRBV27 and TRBJ1-1, with D perhaps matching TRBD1 (6 bases). CDR1 MNHEY and CDR2 SMNVEV come from the germline V gene (reference sequence). This CDR3 is built from 19 residues.

The DNA of the CDR3 is TGTGCCACCAGCAGACAGGGAGCCTACGAGCAGTACTTC. Protein: CATSRQGAYEQYF. This chain joins TRBV15 and TRBJ2-7; perhaps D is TRBD1 or TRBD2 (5 bases each). This CDR3 contains 13 residues. Trimming removed 2 bases at V and 2 bases at J, with 7 bases between. CDR1 and CDR2 (germline): LNHNV, YYDKDF (reference sequence).

This clone was recorded a few times. This chain uses TRBV5-4 with TRBJ1-2; D possibly corresponds to TRBD1 (5 bases). Germline CDR1 is SGHNT and CDR2 is YYREEE (reference sequence). The germline V and J ends were trimmed by 2 bases and 6 bases, with 11 bases remaining between them. The CDR3 is 13 residues long. The CDR3: CASSLHGGDGYTF. CDR3 nucleotides: TGTGCCAGCAGCTTACACGGAGGGGATGGCTACACCTTC.

The chain uses TRBV7-9 and TRBJ1-1; D uncertain. The CDR3 covers 14 residues. Germline V CDR1 and CDR2: SEHNR, FQNEAQ (reference sequence). Trimming cost V 5 bases and J 0 bases, with 10 bases left between them. Here the CDR3 DNA reads TGTGCCAGCAGCACCGAAGGGTTGAACACTGAAGCTTTCTTT. Translation gives CASSTEGLNTEAFF.

This clone occurred once. The chain has TRBV5-6 and TRBJ2-5; D gene unclear. The CDR3 is 15 residues long. V lost 4 bases, J lost 2 bases, and 15 bases lay in between. Germline CDR1 and CDR2: SGHDT and YYEEEE. CDR3 DNA sequence: TGTGCCAGCAGCGACGTACAGAGGAGACAAGAGACCCAGTACTTC. It translates to CASSDVQRRQETQYF.